These T cell receptor beta chains were read from a single sample in a study of T-cell reconstitution after alpha-beta-depleted transplantation in children. TCRdb itself ran the PCR reads through MiXCR, one entry per CDR3 protein. The sample comprises 480,000 or so distinct CDR3 sequences, 10% of which are singletons, and around 2.2% rests with the top ten. Source: PBMCs, taken before TCRalphabeta/CD19-depleted stem cell transplant. These receptors all stem from a child aged 2 to 9 with inherited bone marrow failure, due to receive a stem cell transplant. The CDR3 runs from the conserved cysteine through the conserved F or W. A D gene is named only where the DNA matches it firmly. Some rows mark clone size as missing; the rest say once, few, many or name a class of expanded clone.

v_call	clone_size	d_call	j_call	cdr3_aa	cdr3_nt
TRBV7-2	.	.	TRBJ2-7	CASSLTGNAYEQYF	TGTGCCAGCAGCTTAACCGGCAATGCCTACGAGCAGTACTTC
TRBV7-9	many	.	TRBJ1-2	CASSLRAPPDGYTF	TGTGCCAGCAGCTTAAGAGCCCCTCCGGATGGCTACACCTTC
TRBV10-2	once	TRBD2	TRBJ2-1	CASSQVAGSNEQFF	TGCGCCAGCAGTCAGGTAGCGGGAAGCAATGAGCAGTTCTTC
TRBV4-1	.	.	TRBJ2-1	CASSQDSVGLSEYNEQFF	TGCGCCAGCAGCCAAGATTCGGTAGGACTCTCGGAATACAATGAGCAGTTCTTC
TRBV5-1	many	.	TRBJ2-1	CASSSQGGGYNEQFF	TGCGCCAGCAGCTCCCAGGGAGGGGGTTACAATGAGCAGTTCTTC
TRBV2	many	.	TRBJ1-1	CASARGRLNTEAFF	TGTGCCAGCGCCAGGGGTAGATTGAACACTGAAGCTTTCTTT
TRBV5-6	few	.	TRBJ2-2	CASSLPITGELFF	TGTGCCAGCAGCCTCCCTATCACCGGGGAGCTGTTTTTT
TRBV4-3	many	.	TRBJ2-3	CASSQELGYAGAPGDTQYF	TGCGCCAGCAGCCAAGAATTAGGATACGCAGGGGCACCTGGGGATACGCAGTATTTT
TRBV30	many	.	TRBJ1-1	CAWSVMGNTEAFF	TGTGCCTGGAGTGTTATGGGAAACACTGAAGCTTTCTTT
TRBV4-3	many	.	TRBJ2-1	CASSHRDWYYNEQFF	TGCGCCAGCAGCCACCGGGACTGGTATTACAATGAGCAGTTCTTC
TRBV5-1	many	.	TRBJ2-1	CASSLGQGVGYEQFF	TGCGCCAGCAGCTTGGGGCAGGGAGTTGGGTATGAGCAGTTCTTC